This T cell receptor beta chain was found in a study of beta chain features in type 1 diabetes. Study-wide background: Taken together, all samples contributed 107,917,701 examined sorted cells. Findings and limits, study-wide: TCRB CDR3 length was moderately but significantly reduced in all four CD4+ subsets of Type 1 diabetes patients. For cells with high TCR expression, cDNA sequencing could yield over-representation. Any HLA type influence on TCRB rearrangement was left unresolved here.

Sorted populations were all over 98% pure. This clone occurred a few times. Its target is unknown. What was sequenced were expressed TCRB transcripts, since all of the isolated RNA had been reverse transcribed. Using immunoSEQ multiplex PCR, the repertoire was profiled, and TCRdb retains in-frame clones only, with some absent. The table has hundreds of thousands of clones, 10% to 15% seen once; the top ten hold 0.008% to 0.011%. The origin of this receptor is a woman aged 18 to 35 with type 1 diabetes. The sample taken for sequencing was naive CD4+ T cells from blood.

CDR3 DNA sequence: TGTGCCAGCAGCGTAGGCCCTAGGGGGTCGGACAATGAGCAGTTCTTC. Translated, it gives CASSVGPRGSDNEQFF. The chain employs TRBV9 and TRBJ2-1; D is possibly TRBD1 (6 bases). V was pared by 0 bases and J by 5 bases, with 15 bases between. This CDR3 is 16 amino acids long. Germline assignment: CDR1 SGDLS and CDR2 YYNGEE. Full variable domain (rest looked up from reference TRBV9 and TRBJ2-1): DSGVTQTPKHLITATGQRVTLRCSPRSGDLSVYWYQQSLDQGLQFLIQYYNGEERAKGNILERFSAQQFPDLHSELNLSSLELGDSALYFCASSVGPRGSDNEQFFGPGTRLTVL.